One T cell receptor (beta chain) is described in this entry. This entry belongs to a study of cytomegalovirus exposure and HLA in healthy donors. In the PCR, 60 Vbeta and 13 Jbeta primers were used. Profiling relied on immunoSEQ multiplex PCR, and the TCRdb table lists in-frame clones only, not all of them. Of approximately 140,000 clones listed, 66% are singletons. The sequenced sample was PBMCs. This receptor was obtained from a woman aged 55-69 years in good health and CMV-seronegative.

CDR3 region: CAISESEQVYGYTF. As DNA, the CDR3 is TGTGCCATCAGTGAGTCTGAACAGGTCTATGGCTACACCTTC. The chain employs TRBV10-3 and TRBJ1-2; TRBD1 might be the D (5 bases). The CDR3 is 14 amino acids. The V end was cut by 0 bases, the J end by 4 bases, with 9 bases between. Per the germline V gene, CDR1 is ENHRY and CDR2 is SYGVKD.